This T cell receptor (beta chain) was found in a study of T cell repertoires in cytomegalovirus infection. TCRdb used MiXCR to reprocess the reads, holding one entry per CDR3 protein. The data contain hundreds of thousands of distinct CDR3 sequences, 30% to 35% of them singletons. A note on this clonotype: The antigen is undetermined. One junction end does not reproduce the germline sequence, and a read error may be involved.

Germline CDR1 and CDR2: MGHRA and YSYEKL. The CDR3 has 14 residues. This chain links TRBV4-1 with TRBJ2-1; 11 positions agree with TRBD1. This clonotype was obtained from a human donor in good health (CMV status not recorded). Some clones in this sample may be carry-over from other donors' samples. This sample comprised cultured CD8+ T cells from PBMCs, obtained from culture after CMV antigen stimulation. The CDR3 DNA is TGTGCCAGCAGCCAAGTGGGACAGGGGGATGAGCAGTTCTTC. It is translated as CASSQVGQGDEQFF.